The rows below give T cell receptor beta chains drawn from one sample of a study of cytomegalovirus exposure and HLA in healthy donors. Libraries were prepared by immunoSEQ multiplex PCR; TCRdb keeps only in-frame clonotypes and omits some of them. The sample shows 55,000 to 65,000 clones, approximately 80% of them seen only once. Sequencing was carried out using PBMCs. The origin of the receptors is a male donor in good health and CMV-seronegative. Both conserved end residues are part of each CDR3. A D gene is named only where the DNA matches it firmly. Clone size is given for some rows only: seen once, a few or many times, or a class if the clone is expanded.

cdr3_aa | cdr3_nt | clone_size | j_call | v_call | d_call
CASSLQGAQSGYTF | TGCGCCAGCAGCTTACAGGGGGCCCAGAGTGGCTACACCTTC | once | TRBJ1-2 | TRBV5-1 | TRBD1
CASSLVGAGIRTQFF | TGTGCCAGCAGCTTAGTGGGGGCAGGGATACGAACGCAGTTCTTC | NA | TRBJ2-1 | TRBV7-2 | NA
CASSEAGGYGYTF | TGTGCCAGCAGTGAAGCCGGAGGCTATGGCTACACCTTC | NA | TRBJ1-2 | TRBV6-1 | NA
CASSQAIRGGSYNEQFF | TGCGCCAGCAGCCAAGCTATAAGGGGGGGCTCCTACAATGAGCAGTTCTTC | NA | TRBJ2-1 | TRBV4-3 | NA
CASTDMPTGGLHEQYF | TGTGCCAGCACCGACATGCCGACAGGGGGCCTCCACGAGCAGTACTTC | NA | TRBJ2-7 | TRBV6-6 | TRBD1
CAWIRDSSNEQFF | TGTGCCTGGATCAGGGATTCCTCCAATGAGCAGTTCTTC | NA | TRBJ2-1 | TRBV30 | NA
CASSEAGATHYEQYF | TGTGCCAGCAGTGAAGCGGGGGCCACACACTACGAGCAGTACTTC | NA | TRBJ2-7 | TRBV6-1 | NA
CASSLKPTGAADTEAFF | TGTGCCAGCAGCTTAAAACCGACAGGGGCCGCGGACACTGAAGCTTTCTTT | NA | TRBJ1-1 | TRBV7-6 | TRBD1
CASSLDSWTDTQYF | TGTGCCAGCAGTTTAGATAGCTGGACAGATACGCAGTATTTT | NA | TRBJ2-3 | TRBV27 | NA
CASSYAPGQGPSPLHF | TGTGCCAGCAGTTACGCGCCGGGACAGGGTCCTTCACCCCTCCACTTT | NA | TRBJ1-6 | TRBV6-6 | TRBD1
CASPARQGAHEQYF | TGCGCCAGCCCAGCCCGACAGGGGGCGCACGAGCAGTACTTC | NA | TRBJ2-7 | TRBV5-1 | TRBD1
CAWSVAGRRPEAFF | TGTGCCTGGAGTGTAGCCGGGAGGAGGCCTGAAGCTTTCTTT | once | TRBJ1-1 | TRBV30 | NA
CASSLVAGGGGSNQPQHF | TGTGCCAGCAGCTTAGTGGCAGGGGGCGGAGGGAGCAATCAGCCCCAGCATTTT | NA | TRBJ1-5 | TRBV7-2 | TRBD1
CASSGQGADTQYF | TGTGCCAGCAGCGGACAGGGGGCTGATACGCAGTATTTT | NA | TRBJ2-3 | TRBV11-2 | TRBD1
CAISESTGTDTQYF | TGTGCCATCAGTGAGTCGACGGGAACAGATACGCAGTATTTT | NA | TRBJ2-3 | TRBV10-3 | NA
CASSEDRGLGYGYTF | TGTGCCAGCAGCGAGGACAGGGGGCTCGGCTATGGCTACACCTTC | NA | TRBJ1-2 | TRBV2 | TRBD1
CAIPSGGRGFYGYTF | TGTGCCATCCCCTCTGGGGGCAGGGGGTTCTATGGCTACACCTTC | NA | TRBJ1-2 | TRBV6-4 | TRBD1
CASSQDGNSYEQYF | TGCGCCAGCAGCCAAGACGGGAACTCCTACGAGCAGTACTTC | once | TRBJ2-7 | TRBV4-3 | NA
CASNRAGQGHQPQHF | TGTGCCAGCAACCGTGCTGGACAGGGTCATCAGCCCCAGCATTTT | NA | TRBJ1-5 | TRBV19 | TRBD1
CASSPQQENTDTQYF | TGTGCCAGCAGCCCCCAACAGGAAAACACAGATACGCAGTATTTT | NA | TRBJ2-3 | TRBV5-4 | NA
CASSPRDRGWAQYF | TGTGCCAGCAGCCCCCGAGACAGGGGATGGGCCCAGTACTTC | once | TRBJ2-5 | TRBV14 | TRBD1
CASSFGRGGETQYF | TGTGCCAGCAGCTTTGGCCGAGGGGGAGAGACCCAGTACTTC | few | TRBJ2-5 | TRBV5-4 | NA
CASSLNGVVIEQFF | TGTGCCAGCAGCTTAAACGGGGTGGTTATTGAGCAGTTCTTC | NA | TRBJ2-1 | TRBV11-3 | NA
CASSQVKTGDYGYTF | TGCGCCAGCAGCCAAGTAAAGACAGGGGACTATGGCTACACCTTC | once | TRBJ1-2 | TRBV4-1 | TRBD1
CASSPVEGEQYF | TGTGCCAGCAGCCCCGTGGAGGGGGAGCAGTACTTC | NA | TRBJ2-7 | TRBV5-6 | NA
CAISSGFETDTQYF | TGTGCCATCAGTTCCGGGTTCGAAACAGATACGCAGTATTTT | once | TRBJ2-3 | TRBV10-3 | NA
CASSQDVRAAGSGANVLTF | TGTGCCAGCAGCCAAGATGTTCGGGCCGCGGGCTCTGGGGCCAACGTCCTGACTTTC | NA | TRBJ2-6 | TRBV4-2 | NA
CASSDLPGNSNQPQHF | TGTGCCAGCAGTGACTTGCCGGGGAATAGCAATCAGCCCCAGCATTTT | NA | TRBJ1-5 | TRBV6-1 | NA
CASSTKGRPLGGQYF | TGTGCCAGCAGCACAAAAGGCAGGCCCCTTGGAGGGCAGTACTTC | NA | TRBJ2-7 | TRBV6-5 | NA
CASSPIGNRQLNYGYTF | TGTGCCAGCAGCCCCATTGGGAATCGACAGCTCAACTATGGCTACACCTTC | NA | TRBJ1-2 | TRBV27 | NA
CASSEGQVLRGAFF | TGTGCCAGCAGCGAAGGACAGGTCCTCCGGGGGGCTTTCTTT | NA | TRBJ1-1 | TRBV7-2 | TRBD1
CASSPGGEEKLFF | TGTGCCAGCAGTCCTGGGGGCGAGGAAAAACTGTTTTTT | once | TRBJ1-4 | TRBV27 | NA
CASSFFQADNSPLHF | TGTGCCAGCAGCTTCTTTCAGGCAGATAATTCACCCCTCCACTTT | NA | TRBJ1-6 | TRBV7-2 | NA
CARSLSGLATPGELFF | TGTGCCAGAAGCCTCTCGGGACTAGCGACCCCCGGGGAGCTGTTTTTT | NA | TRBJ2-2 | TRBV5-3 | TRBD2
CAGRPRVAGEKLFF | TGTGCCGGCAGGCCGAGAGTTGCGGGTGAAAAACTGTTTTTT | NA | TRBJ1-4 | TRBV6-1 | NA
CASTHWDREGSSYEQYF | TGTGCCAGCACCCATTGGGACAGGGAGGGGTCCTCCTACGAGCAGTACTTC | NA | TRBJ2-7 | TRBV28 | TRBD1
CASSVFDRGMVGYTF | TGTGCCAGTAGTGTTTTCGACAGGGGTATGGTTGGCTACACCTTC | NA | TRBJ1-2 | TRBV19 | TRBD1
CASSSAGTGVIHEQFF | TGTGCCAGCAGCTCCGCCGGGACAGGGGTAATCCATGAGCAGTTCTTC | NA | TRBJ2-1 | TRBV7-3 | TRBD1
CATSRTNLEKLFF | TGTGCCACCAGCAGAACCAACCTAGAAAAACTGTTTTTT | once | TRBJ1-4 | TRBV15 | NA
CASSLAPTGGPDTEAFF | TGTGCCAGCAGCTTGGCCCCGACAGGGGGCCCGGACACTGAAGCTTTCTTT | once | TRBJ1-1 | TRBV5-5 | TRBD1
CASGLEQYYGYTF | TGTGCTAGTGGTTTGGAACAGTACTATGGCTACACCTTC | NA | TRBJ1-2 | TRBV12-5 | NA
CASSFAGTGDGYTF | TGTGCCAGCAGCTTTGCGGGGACAGGGGATGGCTACACCTTC | NA | TRBJ1-2 | TRBV7-2 | TRBD1
CASSSTGTINYGYTF | TGCGCCAGCAGCTCTACAGGGACTATTAACTATGGCTACACCTTC | NA | TRBJ1-2 | TRBV5-1 | NA
CASSPTLTGTGELFF | TGCGCCAGCAGCCCGACCTTAACGGGCACCGGGGAGCTGTTTTTT | NA | TRBJ2-2 | TRBV7-2 | NA
CASSLEQGANTGELFF | TGTGCCAGCAGCTTGGAGCAGGGGGCGAACACCGGGGAGCTGTTTTTT | NA | TRBJ2-2 | TRBV5-8 | TRBD1
CASSLKGLADTGELFF | TGCGCCAGCAGCCTTAAAGGACTAGCGGACACCGGGGAGCTGTTTTTT | NA | TRBJ2-2 | TRBV4-1 | TRBD2
CASSSGNSYSNQPQHF | TGTGCCAGCAGCTCCGGGAACAGCTATAGCAATCAGCCCCAGCATTTT | NA | TRBJ1-5 | TRBV5-6 | NA
CATSRADSYYNEQFF | TGTGCCACCAGCAGAGCGGACAGTTACTACAATGAGCAGTTCTTC | NA | TRBJ2-1 | TRBV15 | NA
CASSIAAGGYANTGELFF | TGTGCCAGTAGTATAGCGGCCGGGGGGTACGCGAACACCGGGGAGCTGTTTTTT | NA | TRBJ2-2 | TRBV19 | TRBD2
CASSGASTTGSSF | TGTGCCAGCAGTGGGGCGTCCACGACAGGGAGCTCCTTC | NA | TRBJ1-2 | TRBV2 | TRBD1
CASSLGLAGGPTYNEQFF | TGTGCCAGCAGCTTGGGCCTAGCGGGGGGCCCCACCTACAATGAGCAGTTCTTC | few | TRBJ2-1 | TRBV5-6 | TRBD2
CASSWEQGQSYEQYF | TGTGCCAGCAGCTGGGAACAGGGTCAATCCTACGAGCAGTACTTC | few | TRBJ2-7 | TRBV5-5 | NA
CASSPDITYGYTF | TGTGCCAGCAGCCCCGACATCACCTATGGCTACACCTTC | NA | TRBJ1-2 | TRBV9 | NA
CASSSGEPDEQYF | TGCGCCAGCAGTTCGGGGGAACCAGACGAGCAGTACTTC | NA | TRBJ2-7 | TRBV10-1 | NA
CSVAASGASTDTQYF | TGCAGCGTTGCGGCTAGCGGTGCTAGCACAGATACGCAGTATTTT | NA | TRBJ2-3 | TRBV29-1 | TRBD2
CASRITGGHGYTF | TGTGCCAGCAGAATTACAGGGGGCCATGGCTACACCTTC | NA | TRBJ1-2 | TRBV6-6 | TRBD1
CSSSRPRQGARTEAFF | TGTTCCAGCAGCCGGCCGAGACAGGGGGCGCGGACTGAAGCTTTCTTT | few | TRBJ1-1 | TRBV7-9 | TRBD1
CASSKGMRELKLFF | TGTGCCAGCAGCAAAGGGATGCGGGAGCTAAAACTGTTTTTT | NA | TRBJ1-4 | TRBV7-9 | NA
CASSSGGEQYF | TGTGCCAGCAGCTCCGGAGGCGAGCAGTACTTC | NA | TRBJ2-7 | TRBV7-3 | NA